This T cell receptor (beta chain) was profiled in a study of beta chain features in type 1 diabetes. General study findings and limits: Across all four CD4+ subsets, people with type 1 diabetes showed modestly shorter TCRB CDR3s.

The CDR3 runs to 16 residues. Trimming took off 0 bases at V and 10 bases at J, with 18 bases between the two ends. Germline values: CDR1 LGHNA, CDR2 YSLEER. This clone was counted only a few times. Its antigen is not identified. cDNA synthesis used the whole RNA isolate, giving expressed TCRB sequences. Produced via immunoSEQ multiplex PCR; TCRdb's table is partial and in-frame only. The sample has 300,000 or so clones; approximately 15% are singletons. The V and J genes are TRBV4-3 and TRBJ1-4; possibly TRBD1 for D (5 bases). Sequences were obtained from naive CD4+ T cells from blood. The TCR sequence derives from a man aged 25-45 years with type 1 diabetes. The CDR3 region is CASSQEIGRVGGKLFF. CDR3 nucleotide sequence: TGCGCCAGCAGCCAAGAGATTGGCAGGGTGGGTGGAAAACTGTTTTTT.